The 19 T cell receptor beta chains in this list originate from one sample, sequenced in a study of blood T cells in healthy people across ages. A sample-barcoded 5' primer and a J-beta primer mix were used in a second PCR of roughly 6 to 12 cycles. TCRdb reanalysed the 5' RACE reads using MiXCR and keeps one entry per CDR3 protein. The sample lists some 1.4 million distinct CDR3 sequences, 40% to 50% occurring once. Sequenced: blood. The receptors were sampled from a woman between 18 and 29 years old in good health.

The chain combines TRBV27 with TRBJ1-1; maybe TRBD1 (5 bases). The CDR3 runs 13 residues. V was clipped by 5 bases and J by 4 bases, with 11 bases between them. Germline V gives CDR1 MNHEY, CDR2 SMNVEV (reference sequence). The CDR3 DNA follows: TGTGCCAGCAGTGTTTATGGGGGCACTGAAGCTTTCTTT. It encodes CASSVYGGTEAFF.

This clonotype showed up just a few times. The CDR3 loop is CAISESGSIAASTQFF. The CDR3 region has the DNA TGTGCCATCAGTGAGTCGGGATCGATAGCCGCTTCTACCCAGTTCTTC. The rearrangement joins TRBV10-3 to TRBJ2-1; D call uncertain. This CDR3 spans 16 amino acids. Germline-derived CDR1 and CDR2 are ENHRY and SYGVKD. Trimming removed 0 bases from V and 13 bases from J, with 22 bases in between.

Here the CDR3 DNA reads TGTGCCAGCAGGGGGGACAAGCATTACGAGCAGTACTTC. The encoded protein is CASRGDKHYEQYF. The rearrangement links TRBV12-3 or TRBV12-4 to TRBJ2-7, with D maybe TRBD1 (6 bases). Trimming shortened V by 6 bases and J by 4 bases, and 13 bases separated the two germline ends. The CDR3 has 13 amino acids.

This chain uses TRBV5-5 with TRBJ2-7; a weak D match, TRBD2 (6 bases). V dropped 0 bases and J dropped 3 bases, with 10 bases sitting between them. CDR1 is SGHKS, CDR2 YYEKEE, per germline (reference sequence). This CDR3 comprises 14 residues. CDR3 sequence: CASSLEGGFYEQYF. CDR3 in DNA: TGTGCCAGCAGCTTGGAGGGAGGATTCTACGAGCAGTACTTC. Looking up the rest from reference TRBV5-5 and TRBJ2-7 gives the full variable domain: DAGVTQSPTHLIKTRGQQVTLRCSPISGHKSVSWYQQVLGQGPQFIFQYYEKEERGRGNFPDRFSARQFPNYSSELNVNALLLGDSALYLCASSLEGGFYEQYFGPGTRLTVT.

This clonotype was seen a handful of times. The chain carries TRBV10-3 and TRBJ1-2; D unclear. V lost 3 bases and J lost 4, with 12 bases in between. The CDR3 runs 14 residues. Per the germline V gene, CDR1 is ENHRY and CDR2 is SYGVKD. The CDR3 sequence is CAISDFEGGYGYTF. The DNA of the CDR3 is TGTGCCATCAGTGACTTCGAGGGCGGCTATGGCTACACCTTC.

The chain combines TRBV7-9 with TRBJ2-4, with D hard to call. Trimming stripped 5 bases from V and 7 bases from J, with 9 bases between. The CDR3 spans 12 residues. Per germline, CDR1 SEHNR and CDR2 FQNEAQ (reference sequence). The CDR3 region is CASSQPSNIQYF. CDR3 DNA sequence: TGTGCCAGCAGCCAACCATCTAACATTCAGTACTTC.

The chain's CDR3 is CASSQWGGDTQYF. Written as DNA, the CDR3 is TGTGCCAGCAGCCAGTGGGGCGGGGATACGCAGTATTTT. V usage is TRBV3-1 and J usage is TRBJ2-3; D may match TRBD1 or TRBD2 (5 bases each). In germline, CDR1 is LGHDT, CDR2 YNNKEL (reference sequence). CDR3 length equals 13 residues. Trimming left V 3 bases short and J 6 bases short, with 10 bases between.

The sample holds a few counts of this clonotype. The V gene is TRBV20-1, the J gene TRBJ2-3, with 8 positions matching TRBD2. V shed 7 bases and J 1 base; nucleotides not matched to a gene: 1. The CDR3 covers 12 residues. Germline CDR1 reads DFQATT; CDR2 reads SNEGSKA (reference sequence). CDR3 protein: CSETSGTDTQYF. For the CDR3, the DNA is TGCAGTGAGACTAGCGGCACAGATACGCAGTATTTT.

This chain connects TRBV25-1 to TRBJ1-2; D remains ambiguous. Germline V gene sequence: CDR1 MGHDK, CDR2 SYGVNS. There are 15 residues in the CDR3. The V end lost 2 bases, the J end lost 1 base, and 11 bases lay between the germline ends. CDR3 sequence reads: CASSEAGRRNYGYTF. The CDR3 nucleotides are TGTGCCAGCAGTGAAGCCGGCAGGCGTAACTATGGCTACACCTTC.

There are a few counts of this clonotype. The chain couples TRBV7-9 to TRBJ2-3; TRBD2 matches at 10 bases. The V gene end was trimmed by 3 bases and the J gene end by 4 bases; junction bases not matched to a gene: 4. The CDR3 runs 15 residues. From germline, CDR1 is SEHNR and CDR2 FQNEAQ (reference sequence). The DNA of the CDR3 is TGTGCCAGCAGCTTCCCTAGCGGGGGAGCAGATACGCAGTATTTT. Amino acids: CASSFPSGGADTQYF.

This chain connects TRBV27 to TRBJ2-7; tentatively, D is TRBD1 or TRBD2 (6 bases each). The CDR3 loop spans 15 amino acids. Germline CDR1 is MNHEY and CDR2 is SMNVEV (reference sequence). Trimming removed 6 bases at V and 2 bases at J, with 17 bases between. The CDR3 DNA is TGTGCCAGCAGATTTACACAGGGAGGACCCTACGAGCAGTACTTC. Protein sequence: CASRFTQGGPYEQYF.

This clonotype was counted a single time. The CDR3 DNA sequence: TGTGCCAGCAGCTTACGCCCCGGGTCGACTAGCGGGCAACCTAGCACAGATACGCAGTATTTT. Residues: CASSLRPGSTSGQPSTDTQYF. The chain employs TRBV7-2 and TRBJ2-3; 10 bases are shared with TRBD2. V shed 2 bases and J 0 bases; nucleotides not matched to a gene: 17. CDR1 and CDR2 from the germline V gene are SGHTA and FQGNSA. The CDR3 has 21 residues.

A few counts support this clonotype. The CDR3: CSASLRPLAVGTYNEQFF. The CDR3 DNA reads as TGCAGTGCTAGCCTAAGACCCCTAGCGGTCGGGACCTACAATGAGCAGTTCTTC. The chain uses TRBV20-1 and TRBJ2-1; 7 nucleotides line up with TRBD2. V trimming: 3 bases; J trimming: 2 bases; junction bases outside the gene matches: 16. The CDR3 spans 18 residues. Germline assignment: CDR1 DFQATT and CDR2 SNEGSKA (reference sequence).

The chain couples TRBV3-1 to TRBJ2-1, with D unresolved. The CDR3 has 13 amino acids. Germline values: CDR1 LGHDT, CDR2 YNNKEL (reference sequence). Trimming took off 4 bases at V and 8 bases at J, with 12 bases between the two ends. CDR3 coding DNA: TGTGCCAGCAGCCCAAATAGGGTTTATGAGCAGTTCTTC. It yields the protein CASSPNRVYEQFF.

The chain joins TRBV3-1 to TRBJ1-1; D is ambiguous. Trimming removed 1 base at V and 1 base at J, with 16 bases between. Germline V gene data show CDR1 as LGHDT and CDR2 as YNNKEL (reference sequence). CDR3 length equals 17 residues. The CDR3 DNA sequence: TGTGCCAGCAGCCAAGGAGGTTCCCGCCTTACGAACACTGAAGCTTTCTTT. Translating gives CASSQGGSRLTNTEAFF.

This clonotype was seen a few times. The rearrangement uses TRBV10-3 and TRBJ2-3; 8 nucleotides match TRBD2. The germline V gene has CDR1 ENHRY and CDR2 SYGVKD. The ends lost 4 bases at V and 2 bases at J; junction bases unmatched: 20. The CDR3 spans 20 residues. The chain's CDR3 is CAISAPSVAGNTYYTDTQYF. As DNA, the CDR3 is TGTGCCATCAGTGCTCCCTCGGTAGCGGGGAACACTTACTACACAGATACGCAGTATTTT.

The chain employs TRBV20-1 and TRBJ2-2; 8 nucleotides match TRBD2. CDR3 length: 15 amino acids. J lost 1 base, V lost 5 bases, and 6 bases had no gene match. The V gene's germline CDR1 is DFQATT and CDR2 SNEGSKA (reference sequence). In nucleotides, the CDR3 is TGCAGTGCTTCGAAAGCGGGGGAGAACACCGGGGAGCTGTTTTTT. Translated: CSASKAGENTGELFF.

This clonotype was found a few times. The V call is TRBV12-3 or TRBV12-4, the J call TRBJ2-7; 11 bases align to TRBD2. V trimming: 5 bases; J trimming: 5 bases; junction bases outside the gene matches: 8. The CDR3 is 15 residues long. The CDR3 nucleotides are TGTGCCAGCAGTCCTCGGACTAGCGGGTTCGACGAGCAGTACTTC. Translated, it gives CASSPRTSGFDEQYF.

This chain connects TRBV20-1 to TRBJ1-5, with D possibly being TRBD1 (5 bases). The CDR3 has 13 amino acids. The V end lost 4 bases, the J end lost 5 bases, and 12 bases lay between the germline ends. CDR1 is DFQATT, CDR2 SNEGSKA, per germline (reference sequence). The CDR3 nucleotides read TGCAGTGCTAAAGGGACGGCTGATCAGCCCCAGCATTTT. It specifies CSAKGTADQPQHF.